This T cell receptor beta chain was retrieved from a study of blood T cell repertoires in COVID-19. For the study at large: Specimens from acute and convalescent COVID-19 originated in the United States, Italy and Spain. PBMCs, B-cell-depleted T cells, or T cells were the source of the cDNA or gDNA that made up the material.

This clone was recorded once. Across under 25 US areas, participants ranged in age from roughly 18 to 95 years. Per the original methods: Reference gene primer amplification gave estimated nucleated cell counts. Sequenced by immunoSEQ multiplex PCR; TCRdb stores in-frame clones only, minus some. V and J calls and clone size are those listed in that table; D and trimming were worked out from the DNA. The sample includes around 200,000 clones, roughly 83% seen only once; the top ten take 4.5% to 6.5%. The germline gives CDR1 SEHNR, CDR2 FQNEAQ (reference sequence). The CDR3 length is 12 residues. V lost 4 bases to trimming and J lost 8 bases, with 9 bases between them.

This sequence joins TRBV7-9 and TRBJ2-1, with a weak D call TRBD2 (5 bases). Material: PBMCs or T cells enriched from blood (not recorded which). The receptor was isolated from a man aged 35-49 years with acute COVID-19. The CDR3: CASSYRTDEQFF. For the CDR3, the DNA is TGTGCCAGCAGCTACCGGACTGATGAGCAGTTCTTC.